This T cell receptor (beta chain) comes out of a study of blood T cell repertoires in COVID-19. Study-wide background: The study drew acute and convalescent COVID-19 samples from the United States, Italy and Spain. PBMCs, B-cell-depleted T cells, or T cells were the source of the cDNA or gDNA that made up the material.

Per the original methods: Nucleated cell counts were estimated from reference gene primer amplification. Assay used: immunoSEQ multiplex PCR; TCRdb lists only in-frame clones, some missing. The D gene and trimming were derived from the DNA, and the V and J assignments and clone size from that table. Counted here are 140,000 or so clones, roughly three quarters occurring once; the ten biggest clones make up less than 2.5%. The sample was peripheral blood. The origin of this receptor is a woman aged 55 to 70 with acute or convalescent COVID-19.

This CDR3 is CATSSGIQETQYF. The CDR3 nucleotides read TGTGCCACCTCTTCCGGGATCCAAGAGACCCAGTACTTC. The chain joins TRBV18 to TRBJ2-5, with D possibly TRBD2 on 5 matching bases. V dropped 10 bases and J dropped 1 base, with 13 bases sitting between them. Germline V CDR1 and CDR2: KGHSH, LQKENI. CDR3 size: 13 residues.